The source of this T cell receptor beta chain is a study of T cell repertoires in cytomegalovirus infection. Study in general: Public TCR beta signature analysis indicated the presence of both CMV infection and matching HLA type. Findings and limits, study-wide: It was HLA-C-restricted CMV-specific TCR beta clonotypes that dominated the response ex vivo. Frequencies of public TCR beta families were cumulated, and this identified carriers of CMV plus the relevant HLA.

A note on this clonotype: Antigen specificity is unknown.

TCRdb itself ran the reads through MiXCR, one entry per CDR3 protein. The sample carries more than 500,000 distinct CDR3 sequences, approximately 15% recorded once. The clonotype was recovered from a human donor in good health (CMV status not recorded). Some clones in this sample may be carry-over from other donors' samples. Sequences were obtained from CD8+ T cells from PBMCs.

The CDR3 bases are TGCAGTGCTGCGGGACAGAGAATCTACGAGCAGTACTTC. Translating it yields CSAAGQRIYEQYF. V gene TRBV20-1 combines with J gene TRBJ2-7; a weak D match, TRBD1 (7 bases). Germline values: CDR1 DFQATT, CDR2 SNEGSKA (reference sequence). The V gene lost 5 bases and the J gene lost 3 bases, with 14 bases spanning the gap. The CDR3 is made up of 13 amino acids.